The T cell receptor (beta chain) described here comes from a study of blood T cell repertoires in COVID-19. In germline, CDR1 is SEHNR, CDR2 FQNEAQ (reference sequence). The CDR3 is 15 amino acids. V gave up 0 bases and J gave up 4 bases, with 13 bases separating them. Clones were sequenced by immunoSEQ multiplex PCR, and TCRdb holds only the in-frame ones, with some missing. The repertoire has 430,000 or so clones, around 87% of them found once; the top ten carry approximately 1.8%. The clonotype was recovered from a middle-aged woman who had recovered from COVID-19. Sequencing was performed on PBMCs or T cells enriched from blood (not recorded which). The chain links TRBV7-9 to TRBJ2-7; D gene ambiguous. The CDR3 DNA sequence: TGTGCCAGCAGCTTAGCGGTCGAGACCGGGTACGAGCAGTACTTC. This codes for CASSLAVETGYEQYF.